The sequence of this T cell receptor beta chain was determined in a study of regulatory T cells in long-lasting Graves disease. Time point in this sample: newly diagnosed GD, antithyroid drugs for less than 3 months. Following extraction of RNA from PBMCs, that RNA was used to make the TCR library. Trimming took 3 bases from V and 2 from J, leaving 8 bases between them. The germline gives CDR1 MDHEN, CDR2 SYDVKM. The CDR3 covers 15 residues. Through Arm-PCR of CDR3 regions and iRepertoire HTBI primers, TCR beta libraries were built. TCRdb ran MiXCR on the multiplex PCR reads and lists one entry per CDR3 protein. The sample lists 450,000 to 500,000 distinct CDR3 sequences, around 16% seen once, with 9% to 15% in the top ten. These data also featured in a second study, about T cells in Graves' hyperthyroidism and ophthalmopathy.

This clonotype originated in a man aged 35 to 55 with Graves disease. The gene calls are TRBV28 and TRBJ2-6, with no clear D. The sample in question was peripheral blood mononuclear cells (PBMCs), obtained at new diagnosis, from a patient treated with antithyroid drugs. The CDR3 DNA reads TGTGCCAGCAGTTTTGTCGGAGCTGGGGCCAACGTCCTGACTTTC. Encoded protein: CASSFVGAGANVLTF.